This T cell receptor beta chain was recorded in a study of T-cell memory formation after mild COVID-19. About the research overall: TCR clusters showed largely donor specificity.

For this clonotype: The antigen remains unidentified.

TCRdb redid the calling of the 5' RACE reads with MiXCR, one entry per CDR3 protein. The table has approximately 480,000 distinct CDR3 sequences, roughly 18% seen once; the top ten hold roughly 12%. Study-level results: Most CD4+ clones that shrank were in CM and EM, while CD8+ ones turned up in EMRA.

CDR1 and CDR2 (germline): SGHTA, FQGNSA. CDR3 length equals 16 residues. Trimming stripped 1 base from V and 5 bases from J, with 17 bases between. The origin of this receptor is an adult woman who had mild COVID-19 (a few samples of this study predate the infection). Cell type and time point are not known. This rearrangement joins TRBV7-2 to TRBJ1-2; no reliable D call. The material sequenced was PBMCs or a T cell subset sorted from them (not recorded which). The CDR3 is CASSLGVTVGLYGYTF. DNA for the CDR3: TGTGCCAGCAGCTTAGGTGTGACGGTGGGATTGTATGGCTACACCTTC.